A single sample is the source of the 3 T cell receptor beta chains below, sequenced in a study of blood T cells in healthy people across ages. Using a J-beta primer mix together with a sample-barcoded 5' primer, a second PCR was run for about 6 to 11 cycles. TCRdb analysed the 5' RACE reads with MiXCR anew, one entry per CDR3 protein. The data hold 1.5 million to 1.9 million distinct CDR3 sequences, with 35% to 45% observed a single time. Sequencing was performed on blood. Receptor source: a woman younger than 30 in good health.

The chain joins TRBV4-3 to TRBJ1-2; 7 bases agree with TRBD1. The germline V gene has CDR1 LGHNA and CDR2 YSLEER. The CDR3 loop spans 15 amino acids. V shed 3 bases and J 6 bases; nucleotides not matched to a gene: 10. This CDR3 is CASSQLGQPGDGYTF. CDR3 coding DNA: TGCGCCAGCAGCCAGTTGGGACAGCCTGGAGATGGCTACACCTTC.

The chain has TRBV4-3 and TRBJ2-5; D gene uncertain. This CDR3 contains 16 residues. The germline V and J ends were trimmed by 0 bases and 11 bases, with 22 bases remaining between them. In germline, CDR1 is LGHNA, CDR2 YSLEER. In DNA, the CDR3 is TGCGCCAGCAGCCAAGAAGGCAGAACTGGATTTGATGAGCAGTACTTC. It specifies CASSQEGRTGFDEQYF.

The chain is built from TRBV2 and TRBJ2-1; 8 nucleotides match TRBD2. With V trimmed by 6 bases and J by 3 bases, 10 bases remained unmatched. The CDR3 contains 16 residues. Germline-derived CDR1 and CDR2 are SNHLY and FYNNEI. CDR3 sequence: CASRPAGGSLYNEQFF. CDR3 DNA: TGTGCCAGCAGACCCGCGGGAGGCTCACTCTACAATGAGCAGTTCTTC.